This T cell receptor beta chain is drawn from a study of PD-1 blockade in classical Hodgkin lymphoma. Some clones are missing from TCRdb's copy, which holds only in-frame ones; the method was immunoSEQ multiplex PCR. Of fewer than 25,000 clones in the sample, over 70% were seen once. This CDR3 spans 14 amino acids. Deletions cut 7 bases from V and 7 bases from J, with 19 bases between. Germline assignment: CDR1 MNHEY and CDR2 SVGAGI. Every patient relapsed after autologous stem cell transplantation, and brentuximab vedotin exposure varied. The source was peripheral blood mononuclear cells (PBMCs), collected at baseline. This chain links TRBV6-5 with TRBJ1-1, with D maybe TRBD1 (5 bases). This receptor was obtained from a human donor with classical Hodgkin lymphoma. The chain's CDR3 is CASKLPGGGVEAFF. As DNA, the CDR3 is TGTGCCAGCAAGCTCCCCGGGGGAGGCGTTGAAGCTTTCTTT.